This T cell receptor (beta chain) is drawn from a study of T cell repertoires in cytomegalovirus infection. Study details: Peptides in the study included HLA-C-restricted and HLA-B-restricted CMV epitopes. Shared public TCR beta signatures pointed to both CMV infection and a matching HLA type.

As for this clonotype: What it binds is unknown.

Germline assignment: CDR1 SGHAT and CDR2 FQNNGV. With V trimmed by 1 base and J by 4 bases, 5 bases remained unmatched. The CDR3 contains 15 residues. Each CDR3 protein is one row after TCRdb ran MiXCR on the reads. The sample lists around 540,000 distinct CDR3 sequences, about 33% occurring once. The source was cultured PBMCs, collected from culture after CMV antigen stimulation. V usage is TRBV11-2 and J usage is TRBJ2-3, with TRBD2 matching over 7 bases. This clonotype originated in a human donor in good health (CMV status not recorded). Some clones in this sample may be carry-over from other donors' samples. The CDR3 here is CASSLGTSFPDTQYF. In DNA, the CDR3 is TGTGCCAGCAGCTTAGGGACTAGTTTTCCAGATACGCAGTATTTT.